This paragraph reports one T cell receptor (beta chain). Its antigen is unidentified. Each CDR3 protein gets one entry after TCRdb re-called the RACE reads with MiXCR. The sample holds approximately 80,000 distinct CDR3 sequences; about 10% are singletons and the top ten take 4.5% to 5%. Between the trimmed V and J ends, which lost 2 bases and 7 bases, there was a span of 12 bases. The CDR3 sequence is 14 residues long. From germline, CDR1 is SGHRS and CDR2 YFSETQ. This sample's time point: patch test 2, 6 weeks after DPC sensitization. Sample treatment: therapeutic diphenylcyclopropenone sensitization with weekly scalp DPC. The data stem from a study of human T cells and chemical hapten exposure. Study results and caveats: Patch test score tracked positively with PT1 expanded TCR counts.

The chain combines TRBV5-1 with TRBJ1-4, with D maybe TRBD1 (5 bases). The starting material was whole blood, obtained in connection with sensitization to the hapten diphenylcyclopropenone (DPC). This clonotype was sampled from a woman in her fifties or sixties with alopecia areata. Some clones in this sample may be carry-over from other donors' samples. CDR3 loop: CASSLATAAEKLFF. The DNA of the CDR3 is TGCGCCAGCAGCTTAGCGACAGCGGCTGAAAAACTGTTTTTT.